Presented here are 28 T cell receptor beta chains from one specimen sequenced in a study of T cell responses to AZD1222 COVID-19 vaccine. Assay used: immunoSEQ multiplex PCR; TCRdb lists only in-frame clones, some missing. The sample records about 110,000 clones, around 90% being singletons. This sample comprised peripheral blood, obtained 28 days after the second AZD1222 dose. Receptors were obtained from an adult who received the AZD1222 COVID-19 vaccine.

The chain recombines TRBV9 with TRBJ2-2; 8 bases are shared with TRBD2. The junction had 7 bases not matched to a gene; V was cut back by 3 bases and J by 3 bases. Looked up from germline, CDR1 is SGDLS and CDR2 is YYNGEE. This CDR3 has 16 residues. Here the CDR3 DNA reads TGTGCCAGCAGCGAACCGGCTAGCGGGTACACCGGGGAGCTGTTTTTT. The encoded protein is CASSEPASGYTGELFF.

The chain is built from TRBV27 and TRBJ2-7; TRBD1 is a possible D gene (5 bases). This CDR3 region has 14 residues. The V gene's germline CDR1 is MNHEY and CDR2 SMNVEV (reference sequence). V was trimmed by 3 bases and J by 0 bases, leaving 9 bases between them. As DNA, the CDR3 is TGTGCCAGCAGTTTTTCGACAGACTCCTACGAGCAGTACTTC. Its protein is CASSFSTDSYEQYF.

This chain connects TRBV28 to TRBJ2-7; D might be TRBD1 or TRBD2, each matching 7 bases. Between the trimmed V and J ends, which lost 6 bases and 4 bases, there was a span of 16 bases. The germline gives CDR1 MDHEN, CDR2 SYDVKM. The CDR3 sequence is 14 residues long. CDR3 sequence: CASSWGRGRYEQYF. The CDR3 region has the DNA TGTGCCAGCAGCTGGGGGAGGGGGCGGTACGAGCAGTACTTC.

The chain is built from TRBV12-3 or TRBV12-4 and TRBJ1-2, with a weak D call TRBD1 (5 bases). V shed 6 bases and J shed 8 bases, with 16 bases lying between them. This CDR3 is built from 13 residues. CDR3 amino acids: CASSSDTIGGYTF. As DNA, the CDR3 is TGTGCCAGCAGCTCGGACACAATAGGGGGCTACACCTTC.

This clone was observed a handful of times. This sequence joins TRBV15 and TRBJ2-1; D is undetermined. This CDR3 contains 13 residues. In germline, CDR1 is LNHNV, CDR2 YYDKDF (reference sequence). V lost 4 bases, J lost 6 bases, and 10 bases lay in between. The CDR3 protein is CATSTEVRNEQFF. The CDR3 nucleotides read TGTGCCACCAGCACCGAGGTCCGCAATGAGCAGTTCTTC.

The chain combines TRBV2 with TRBJ1-1; D gene unclear. Germline V gives CDR1 SNHLY, CDR2 FYNNEI. This CDR3 has 12 residues. Trimming pared 6 bases from V and 7 bases from J, leaving 12 bases between. CDR3 sequence reads: CASRRTGIEAFF. DNA of the CDR3: TGTGCCAGCAGGAGAACTGGGATTGAAGCTTTCTTT.

The chain has TRBV6-5 and TRBJ1-2, with no clear D. The germline V gene has CDR1 MNHEY and CDR2 SVGAGI. The CDR3 spans 14 residues. V was shortened by 7 bases and J by 0 bases, with 12 bases between the two germline ends. This CDR3 is CASTIEGANYGYTF. CDR3 sequence (DNA): TGTGCCAGCACGATAGAGGGAGCTAACTATGGCTACACCTTC.

The chain recombines TRBV13 with TRBJ1-1, with TRBD1 as a possible D gene (5 bases). There are 14 residues in the CDR3. V lost 0 bases, J lost 0 bases, and 5 bases lay in between. Germline V gene sequence: CDR1 PRHDT, CDR2 FYEKMQ (reference sequence). The chain's CDR3 is CASSLGTVNTEAFF. In DNA, the CDR3 is TGTGCCAGCAGCTTAGGGACAGTGAACACTGAAGCTTTCTTT.

The genes are TRBV19 and TRBJ1-1; a possible D gene is TRBD1 (5 bases). Per germline, CDR1 LNHDA and CDR2 SQIVND (reference sequence). V was pared by 6 bases and J by 4 bases, with 18 bases between. The CDR3 covers 15 residues. In DNA form, the CDR3 reads TGTGCCAGTAGCAAAAGCCCGCCGGGGGGCACTGAAGCTTTCTTT. Residues: CASSKSPPGGTEAFF.

The V call is TRBV5-1, the J call TRBJ2-6; 10 nucleotides line up with TRBD1. The V gene's germline CDR1 is SGHRS and CDR2 YFSETQ. This CDR3 comprises 19 residues. The V and J ends lost 3 bases and 1 base, in that order; junction bases with no gene match: 10. The DNA for the CDR3 is TGCGCCAGCAGCTCCCGCCCCGCGGGACAGGGGTCTGGGGCCAACGTCCTGACTTTC. Its translation: CASSSRPAGQGSGANVLTF.

The rearrangement uses TRBV6-5 and TRBJ2-5; no clear D. The CDR3 is made up of 15 amino acids. Germline-derived CDR1 and CDR2 are MNHEY and SVGAGI. Trimming removed 0 bases at V and 5 bases at J, with 13 bases between. CDR3 coding DNA: TGTGCCAGCAGTTACTCGTGGACCCGGTGGGAGACCCAGTACTTC. Translation gives CASSYSWTRWETQYF.

The gene calls are TRBV5-1 and TRBJ1-1; TRBD1 aligns across 7 bases. The CDR3 totals 15 residues. Germline V gene lookup returns CDR1 SGHRS and CDR2 YFSETQ. V was pared by 2 bases and J by 1 base, with 5 bases of the junction left unmatched. The CDR3 is CASSFTTGWNTEAFF. As DNA, the CDR3 is TGCGCCAGCAGCTTCACGACAGGGTGGAACACTGAAGCTTTCTTT.

CDR3 loop: CASSPWRGPEQYF. In DNA, the CDR3 is TGTGCCAGCAGCCCCTGGAGGGGCCCCGAGCAGTACTTC. The chain has TRBV5-4 and TRBJ2-7; TRBD2 might be the D (6 bases). V was trimmed by 4 bases and J by 6 bases, leaving 14 bases between them. CDR3 length: 13 residues. CDR1 is SGHNT and CDR2 is YYREEE in the germline V gene (reference sequence). Variable domain in full (rest from reference TRBV5-4 and TRBJ2-7): ETGVTQSPTHLIKTRGQQVTLRCSSQSGHNTVSWYQQALGQGPQFIFQYYREEENGRGNFPPRFSGLQFPNYSSELNVNALELDDSALYLCASSPWRGPEQYFGPGTRLTVT.

This clone has more than one count but fewer than ten. The gene calls are TRBV4-1 and TRBJ2-1, with 7 bases fitting TRBD2. In germline, CDR1 is MGHRA, CDR2 YSYEKL. The CDR3 is made up of 16 amino acids. J lost 8 bases, V lost 0 bases, and 10 bases had no gene match. CDR3 loop: CASSQDFGGSRDEQFF. The CDR3 DNA is TGCGCCAGCAGCCAAGATTTCGGCGGGAGTAGGGATGAGCAGTTCTTC.

The chain recombines TRBV6-5 with TRBJ1-1; D is unresolved. CDR3 size: 12 residues. V lost 6 bases and J 3 bases, leaving 8 bases between the germline ends. Germline V CDR1 and CDR2: MNHEY, SVGAGI. The CDR3 DNA is TGTGCCAGCAGGTACGAGGACACTGAAGCTTTCTTT. This gives the protein CASRYEDTEAFF.

This clone appeared a single time. V usage is TRBV15 and J usage is TRBJ1-2, with D possibly TRBD1 on 5 matching bases. The V gene's germline CDR1 is LNHNV and CDR2 YYDKDF (reference sequence). Trimming stripped 0 bases from V and 0 bases from J, with 17 bases between. This CDR3 contains 18 residues. CDR3 sequence: CATSRDGVQRGANYGYTF. Written as DNA, the CDR3 is TGTGCCACCAGCAGAGATGGTGTACAAAGGGGAGCTAACTATGGCTACACCTTC.

The chain couples TRBV28 to TRBJ1-2; the match to TRBD1 covers 7 bases. With 3 bases clipped from V and 4 bases from J, the junction kept 8 bases outside the gene matches. This CDR3 contains 15 residues. Germline V CDR1 and CDR2: MDHEN, SYDVKM. The CDR3 reads CASSLTGIEIYGYTF. The DNA for the CDR3 is TGTGCCAGCAGTTTGACAGGGATCGAAATCTATGGCTACACCTTC.

The chain joins TRBV3-1 (or the pseudogene TRBV3-2) to TRBJ2-5; D remains ambiguous. The CDR3 has 12 amino acids. Trimming cost V 3 bases and J 5 bases, with 7 bases left between them. From germline, CDR1 is LGHDT and CDR2 YNNKEL (reference sequence). The CDR3 DNA reads TGTGCCAGCAGCCACCCCCAGGAGACCCAGTACTTC. It yields the protein CASSHPQETQYF.

The genes are TRBV9 and TRBJ1-1; D remains ambiguous. In germline, CDR1 is SGDLS, CDR2 YYNGEE. CDR3 length: 15 amino acids. V lost 2 bases to trimming and J lost 1 base, with 12 bases between them. This chain's CDR3 is CASSVIPAGNTEAFF. CDR3 in DNA: TGTGCCAGCAGCGTTATCCCCGCAGGGAACACTGAAGCTTTCTTT.

The V and J genes are TRBV5-5 and TRBJ1-4; D uncertain. V lost 0 bases and J lost 8, with 14 bases in between. Germline CDR1 and CDR2: SGHKS and YYEKEE (reference sequence). The CDR3 spans 15 residues. DNA of the CDR3: TGTGCCAGCAGCTTGGTTTCCTTATATAACGAAAAACTGTTTTTT. Translation: CASSLVSLYNEKLFF.

This clone was picked up one time. The CDR3 region is CATRDRYYEQYF. CDR3 sequence (DNA): TGTGCCACCAGGGACAGATACTACGAGCAGTACTTC. The V call is TRBV6-5, the J call TRBJ2-7; 7 positions agree with TRBD1. Germline V CDR1 and CDR2: MNHEY, SVGAGI. Trimming took 10 bases from V and 3 from J; bases not matched to a gene: 6. This CDR3 has 12 amino acids.

The chain carries TRBV6-5 and TRBJ2-3, with D possibly TRBD1 on 6 matching bases. CDR3 length: 15 amino acids. Deletions cut 4 bases from V and 1 base from J, with 12 bases between. Germline V gene lookup returns CDR1 MNHEY and CDR2 SVGAGI. The CDR3 here is CASSLQGWGTDTQYF. The DNA of the CDR3 is TGTGCCAGCAGTTTACAGGGTTGGGGCACAGATACGCAGTATTTT.

J is TRBJ1-2 and V is TRBV7-3, with 9 bases aligning to TRBD1. V lost 5 bases and J lost 4; bases outside the gene matches: 5. The CDR3 covers 14 residues. Germline V gene lookup returns CDR1 SGHTA and CDR2 FQGTGA. In nucleotides, the CDR3 is TGTGCCAGCAGCCCGGGACAGGGACCCTATGGCTACACCTTC. This gives the protein CASSPGQGPYGYTF.

V gene TRBV25-1 combines with J gene TRBJ1-6; 9 positions agree with TRBD1. Germline CDR1 is MGHDK and CDR2 is SYGVNS. The CDR3 runs 13 residues. V dropped 6 bases and J dropped 9; count of bases not matched to a gene: 3. The CDR3 loop is CASSGQGSSPLHF. The CDR3 nucleotides are TGTGCCAGCAGCGGACAGGGGAGTTCACCCCTCCACTTT.

This clone was observed once. The rearrangement joins TRBV5-1 to TRBJ2-7, with a weak D call TRBD1 (7 bases). Germline values: CDR1 SGHRS, CDR2 YFSETQ. This CDR3 has 15 amino acids. V shed 4 bases and J shed 2 bases, with 16 bases lying between them. The CDR3 is CASSTGDLLTYEQYF. As DNA, the CDR3 is TGCGCCAGCAGCACAGGGGACTTATTAACCTACGAGCAGTACTTC.

This chain connects TRBV4-1 to TRBJ1-4; TRBD1 might be the D (5 bases). Trimming removed 6 bases from V and 8 bases from J, with 22 bases in between. This CDR3 has 16 residues. The germline gives CDR1 MGHRA, CDR2 YSYEKL. The DNA of the CDR3 is TGCGCCAGCAGGCCCAGGAGCGGGGGAACCGGAGAAAAACTGTTTTTT. This encodes CASRPRSGGTGEKLFF.

This chain connects TRBV19 to TRBJ1-1, with 7 bases identical to TRBD1. Germline V gene lookup returns CDR1 LNHDA and CDR2 SQIVND (reference sequence). The CDR3 has 12 amino acids. The trim removed 5 bases at V and 7 bases at J, leaving 4 bases unmatched. The CDR3: CASSLTGNEAFF. The CDR3 bases are TGTGCCAGTAGTCTGACAGGGAATGAAGCTTTCTTT. Together with reference TRBV19 and TRBJ1-1, the CDR3 gives the full variable domain: DGGITQSPKYLFRKEGQNVTLSCEQNLNHDAMYWYRQDPGQGLRLIYYSQIVNDFQKGDIAEGYSVSREKKESFPLTVTSAQKNPTAFYLCASSLTGNEAFFGQGTRLTVV.

The chain is built from TRBV7-9 and TRBJ2-2; 7 positions match TRBD1. The CDR3 consists of 16 residues. Unmatched junction bases numbered 7, after V lost 5 bases and J lost 1 base. Germline V gene lookup returns CDR1 SEHNR and CDR2 FQNEAQ (reference sequence). In DNA form, the CDR3 reads TGTGCCAGCAGCCCTACGACAGGGATGAACACCGGGGAGCTGTTTTTT. Translating gives CASSPTTGMNTGELFF.